Below, 26 T cell receptor beta chains from the same sample are listed, as sequenced in a study of blood T cell repertoires in COVID-19. TCRdb's copy holds only in-frame clones and misses some; the assay was immunoSEQ multiplex PCR. This sample has about 370,000 clones, with 85% to 90% found just once. The sample consisted of peripheral blood. The receptor set was obtained from a man aged 18 to 30 with active or convalescent COVID-19.

The chain employs TRBV4-3 and TRBJ1-4, with unresolved D. Trimming took 0 bases from V and 14 from J, leaving 16 bases between them. The V gene's germline CDR1 is LGHNA and CDR2 YSLEER. The CDR3 sequence is 14 residues long. The CDR3 DNA reads as TGCGCCAGCAGCCAAGATCAAAGGGTCGGAGGGCTGTTTTTT. The encoded protein is CASSQDQRVGGLFF.

The chain recombines TRBV5-1 with TRBJ2-7, with 11 bases fitting TRBD1. Trimming removed 5 bases from V and 3 bases from J; junction bases left unmatched: 4. The CDR3 length is 14 residues. CDR1 SGHRS and CDR2 YFSETQ come from the germline V gene. DNA for the CDR3: TGCGCCAGCAGGCGGGACAGGGGGATCTACGAGCAGTACTTC. Translation: CASRRDRGIYEQYF.

This chain connects TRBV20-1 to TRBJ1-2; 7 positions match TRBD1. The V gene's germline CDR1 is DFQATT and CDR2 SNEGSKA (reference sequence). V was pared by 3 bases and J by 7 bases, with 11 bases of the junction left unmatched. This CDR3 has 14 residues. The CDR3 DNA is TGCAGTGCTAGTTCACAGGGGACCGCTGGTGGCTACACCTTC. It specifies CSASSQGTAGGYTF.

The chain links TRBV28 to TRBJ2-5; TRBD1 aligns across 7 bases. The germline CDR1 and CDR2 sequences are MDHEN and SYDVKM. The length of the CDR3 is 15 residues. Trimming cost V 6 bases and J 4 bases; bases outside gene matches: 11. Here the CDR3 DNA reads TGTGCCAGCAGGACAGGGTCGTCTTATCGAGAGACCCAGTACTTC. The encoded protein is CASRTGSSYRETQYF.

The chain has TRBV5-1 and TRBJ2-3; the match to TRBD1 covers 9 bases. Per germline, CDR1 SGHRS and CDR2 YFSETQ. This CDR3 has 16 residues. V trimming: 4 bases; J trimming: 1 base; junction bases outside the gene matches: 7. The CDR3 coding sequence is TGCGCCAGCAGCCCGAACCGGGACAGGGGCACAGATACGCAGTATTTT. As protein: CASSPNRDRGTDTQYF.

A few counts support this clone. The genes are TRBV14 and TRBJ2-7; 9 positions match TRBD1. The ends lost 2 bases at V and 3 bases at J; junction bases unmatched: 5. Germline loops: CDR1 SGHDN, CDR2 FVKESK. The CDR3 has 15 amino acids. CDR3 nucleotide sequence: TGTGCCAGCAGCCAATACGGGACAGGGTTCTACGAGCAGTACTTC. Its translation: CASSQYGTGFYEQYF.

The chain carries TRBV6-2 or TRBV6-3 and TRBJ1-1; unclear D gene. The V gene lost 2 bases and the J gene lost 6 bases, with 10 bases spanning the gap. From germline, CDR1 is MNHEY and CDR2 SVGEGT. The CDR3 length is 13 residues. The CDR3 region is CASSYDGVAEAFF. In DNA form, the CDR3 reads TGTGCCAGCAGTTACGACGGGGTGGCTGAAGCTTTCTTT.

The V gene is TRBV19, the J gene TRBJ1-4, with a weak D call TRBD1 (6 bases). Trimming removed 7 bases at V and 5 bases at J, with 8 bases between. This CDR3 region has 12 residues. Germline-derived CDR1 and CDR2 are LNHDA and SQIVND (reference sequence). The CDR3 DNA reads as TGTGCCAGTAACCAGGGGAATGAAAAACTGTTTTTT. As protein: CASNQGNEKLFF.

The genes are TRBV9 and TRBJ2-7; 8 positions match TRBD2. Per the germline V gene, CDR1 is SGDLS and CDR2 is YYNGEE. The ends lost 3 bases at V and 2 bases at J; junction bases unmatched: 7. This CDR3 comprises 15 residues. CDR3 region: CASSAGGGPTYEQYF. CDR3 nucleotide sequence: TGTGCCAGCAGCGCCGGCGGGGGGCCAACCTACGAGCAGTACTTC.

A single count supports this clone. V is TRBV27 and J is TRBJ2-7, with 9 nucleotides matching TRBD1. Germline V gene sequence: CDR1 MNHEY, CDR2 SMNVEV (reference sequence). The CDR3 is 15 residues long. V lost 0 bases and J lost 4; bases outside the gene matches: 4. The CDR3 spells CASSLSGTGFYEQYF. In DNA, the CDR3 is TGTGCCAGCAGTTTATCCGGGACAGGGTTTTACGAGCAGTACTTC.

The genes are TRBV28 and TRBJ1-2; TRBD1 is a possible D gene (5 bases). The CDR3 contains 13 residues. With 2 bases removed from V and 4 bases from J, the gap between germline ends came to 8 bases. Germline CDR1 and CDR2: MDHEN and SYDVKM. CDR3 sequence reads: CASSLRGFYGYTF. The CDR3 nucleotides read TGTGCCAGCAGTTTAAGGGGATTCTATGGCTACACCTTC.

The V call is TRBV6-6, the J call TRBJ1-2; possibly TRBD1 for D (5 bases). V lost 2 bases to trimming and J lost 3 bases, with 10 bases between them. CDR1 MNHNY and CDR2 SVGAGI come from the germline V gene (reference sequence). The CDR3 has 14 residues. The CDR3 sequence is CASSYTGGDYGYTF. The DNA for the CDR3 is TGTGCCAGCAGTTACACCGGGGGGGACTATGGCTACACCTTC.

The chain couples TRBV20-1 to TRBJ1-3, with unresolved D. The CDR3 is 15 amino acids. Germline V gives CDR1 DFQATT, CDR2 SNEGSKA (reference sequence). V was cut by 3 bases and J by 4 bases, with 16 bases left in between. The CDR3 region has the DNA TGCAGTGCTAGTCCGGAGTATCTCTCCGGAAACACCATATATTTT. This sequence encodes CSASPEYLSGNTIYF.

The chain carries TRBV6-1 and TRBJ1-6, with 7 bases identical to TRBD1. The CDR3 loop spans 16 amino acids. Germline V gene lookup returns CDR1 MNHNS and CDR2 SASEGT. Trimming at V came to 7 bases and at J to 5 bases, leaving 11 bases not matched to a gene. The CDR3 coding sequence is TGTGCCAGCAATGAGGGTTGGGGACAGAATAATTCACCCCTCCACTTT. Translating gives CASNEGWGQNNSPLHF.

The chain combines TRBV5-1 with TRBJ2-1; 9 positions agree with TRBD1. Germline trimming cut 3 bases from V and 10 bases from J; bases unmatched to any gene: 8. In germline, CDR1 is SGHRS, CDR2 YFSETQ. The CDR3 runs to 14 residues. CDR3 loop: CASSSTGGSHEQFF. CDR3 bases: TGCGCCAGCAGCTCGACAGGGGGATCTCACGAGCAGTTCTTC.

The V gene is TRBV5-6, the J gene TRBJ2-5, with 10 bases that match TRBD1. The CDR3 extends over 15 amino acids. The junction had 7 bases not matched to a gene; V was cut back by 3 bases and J by 5 bases. In germline, CDR1 is SGHDT, CDR2 YYEEEE. CDR3 protein: CASSCRDRGSETQYF. The DNA of the CDR3 is TGTGCCAGCAGCTGCCGGGACAGGGGTTCGGAGACCCAGTACTTC.

V gene TRBV4-1 combines with J gene TRBJ2-1; TRBD2 aligns across 10 bases. The CDR3 contains 16 residues. The ends lost 3 bases at V and 6 bases at J; junction bases unmatched: 8. The germline V gene has CDR1 MGHRA and CDR2 YSYEKL. Written as DNA, the CDR3 is TGCGCCAGCAGCCACCCAGCGGGAGGGCTCGGCAATGAGCAGTTCTTC. Amino acid sequence: CASSHPAGGLGNEQFF.

The V gene is TRBV27, the J gene TRBJ2-7, with D possibly TRBD2 on 6 matching bases. Germline-derived CDR1 and CDR2 are MNHEY and SMNVEV (reference sequence). V was clipped by 4 bases and J by 5 bases, with 12 bases between them. CDR3 length: 13 amino acids. The CDR3 here is CASSSERVNEQYF. The CDR3 nucleotides are TGTGCCAGCAGTTCCGAGCGGGTCAACGAGCAGTACTTC.

Written as DNA, the CDR3 is TGTGCCAGTGCTCGGGCGGGGAATTACAATGAGCAGTTCTTC. Translation: CASARAGNYNEQFF. V usage is TRBV6-5 and J usage is TRBJ2-1, with a weak D call TRBD2 (6 bases). The germline V and J ends were trimmed by 9 bases and 4 bases, with 16 bases remaining between them. This CDR3 is built from 14 residues. The V gene's germline CDR1 is MNHEY and CDR2 SVGAGI.

This clone was recorded a few times. The chain combines TRBV19 with TRBJ1-1; D is uncertain. V was cut by 5 bases and J by 1 base, with 11 bases left in between. The CDR3 runs to 14 residues. Germline assignment: CDR1 LNHDA and CDR2 SQIVND (reference sequence). The CDR3 region has the DNA TGTGCCAGTAGTCCTGGACTCCAGAACACTGAAGCTTTCTTT. Encoded protein: CASSPGLQNTEAFF.

This chain links TRBV9 with TRBJ1-2; D is possibly TRBD1 (6 bases). CDR1 is SGDLS and CDR2 is YYNGEE in the germline V gene. The V gene lost 3 bases and the J gene lost 5 bases, with 11 bases spanning the gap. This CDR3 spans 13 amino acids. CDR3 sequence reads: CASSARGWYGYTF. Here the CDR3 DNA reads TGTGCCAGCAGCGCCAGGGGTTGGTATGGCTACACCTTC.

This chain joins TRBV6-1 and TRBJ2-6; D unclear. Germline lookup yields CDR1 MNHNS and CDR2 SASEGT. This CDR3 comprises 18 residues. V gave up 3 bases and J gave up 0 bases, with 15 bases separating them. As DNA, the CDR3 is TGTGCCAGCAGTGAGGGTGTTCGGGTATCCTCTGGGGCCAACGTCCTGACTTTC. It codes for CASSEGVRVSSGANVLTF.

This chain uses TRBV5-6 with TRBJ1-1; 12 bases line up with TRBD1. CDR3 length equals 15 residues. Trimming removed 5 bases from V and 4 bases from J; junction bases left unmatched: 6. The germline CDR1 and CDR2 sequences are SGHDT and YYEEEE. DNA of the CDR3: TGTGCCAGCAGGATCGGGACAGGGGGCCCCACTGAAGCTTTCTTT. Its protein is CASRIGTGGPTEAFF.

This sequence joins TRBV5-4 and TRBJ1-2, with 7 nucleotides matching TRBD1. The V gene end was trimmed by 4 bases and the J gene end by 7 bases; junction bases not matched to a gene: 10. CDR1 SGHNT and CDR2 YYREEE come from the germline V gene (reference sequence). This CDR3 has 14 amino acids. The CDR3 loop is CASSGGQRTIGYTF. CDR3 bases: TGTGCCAGCAGCGGGGGACAGAGAACAATTGGCTACACCTTC.

This chain joins TRBV18 and TRBJ2-7; 7 positions match TRBD1. Germline CDR1 is KGHSH and CDR2 is LQKENI. After removal of 5 bases from V and 3 bases from J, the junction contained 7 bases not matched to a gene. The CDR3 extends over 14 amino acids. CDR3 bases: TGTGCCAGCTCAGCCTCGACAGGGATCTACGAGCAGTACTTC. It yields the protein CASSASTGIYEQYF.

This clone was detected only once. V and J are TRBV27 and TRBJ2-5, with 12 bases aligning to TRBD1. CDR1 MNHEY and CDR2 SMNVEV come from the germline V gene (reference sequence). Trimming cost V 3 bases and J 5 bases; bases outside gene matches: 10. CDR3 length equals 17 residues. CDR3 sequence reads: CASSFGTGGYSGETQYF. The DNA of the CDR3 is TGTGCCAGCAGTTTTGGGACAGGGGGCTATAGTGGGGAGACCCAGTACTTC.